This is a list of T cell receptor beta chains from one sample in a study of T cell clones after liver transplantation. Profiled with immunoSEQ multiplex PCR; TCRdb holds only in-frame clones, not every one. The sample consists of about 21,000 clones, approximately 94% of them appearing once. The sample in question was CD8+ T cells from blood, obtained less than 27 months after liver transplant. The receptors originated from a human patient who received a liver transplant. Some T cells may possibly be graft donor cells. CDR3s include the opening cysteine and the closing phenylalanine or tryptophan. The D gene is left open where the match is weak. The size entry is marked missing in some rows and otherwise reads once, few, many or a size class.

J gene | D gene | V gene | clone size | CDR3 DNA | CDR3 protein
TRBJ2-1 | . | TRBV7-9 | . | TGTGCCAGCAGCTTAGCCCTTGAGCAGTTCTTC | CASSLALEQFF
TRBJ2-7 | . | TRBV10-3 | . | TGTGCCATCAGTGAGTCTTGGTACGAGCAGTACTTC | CAISESWYEQYF
TRBJ2-6 | . | TRBV5-1 | . | TGCGCCAGCAGCTTGTGGCAGGCCTTCTCAGAAGGGGCCAACGTCCTGACTTTC | CASSLWQAFSEGANVLTF
TRBJ2-3 | . | TRBV6-6 | . | TGTGCCAGCAGTTACATAGCGAGCACAGATACGCAGTATTTT | CASSYIASTDTQYF
TRBJ2-5 | . | TRBV27 | . | TGTGCCAGCAGTTCGTCGGCCAATAGAGCCCAGTACTTC | CASSSSANRAQYF
TRBJ2-4 | TRBD1 | TRBV14 | . | TGTGCCAGCAGCTTGGGACAGGGTTTTGACAACATTCAGTACTTC | CASSLGQGFDNIQYF
TRBJ2-1 | TRBD2 | TRBV7-9 | once | TGTGCCAGCAGCTCGGGACTAGCGGGAGTCTGGAATGAGCAGTTCTTC | CASSSGLAGVWNEQFF
TRBJ2-7 | TRBD1 | TRBV4-1 | . | TGCGCCAGCAGCCAAGGAGGGGGCAGGCGGGAGCAGTACTTC | CASSQGGGRREQYF
TRBJ1-1 | . | TRBV28 | . | TGTGCCAGCAGCCCTTTGACCAGGGACACTGAAGCTTTCTTT | CASSPLTRDTEAFF
TRBJ2-3 | . | TRBV4-1 | . | TGCGCCAGCAGCCAAGATCTTTCAGGTACAGATACGCAGTATTTT | CASSQDLSGTDTQYF